Listed below are T cell receptor beta chains from one sample, sequenced in a study of molecular identifiers for immune sequencing clone quantification. TCRdb independently ran MiXCR on the PCR reads; one entry per CDR3 protein. The table shows over 65,000 distinct CDR3 sequences, with more than 20% occurring only once. The specimen was naive CD8+ T cells from blood, with Jurkat cell RNA spiked in. These receptors all stem from a human donor in good health. Some libraries in this study had Jurkat cell RNA spiked in. The CDR3 runs from the conserved cysteine through the conserved F or W.

TRBJ2-1,TRBV12-5,CASDQADPSYNEQFF
TRBJ2-7,TRBV6-5,CASSYSIGRDEQYF
TRBJ2-1,TRBV9,CASSPRPGTYCYEQFF
TRBJ2-7,TRBV2,CASSEAPGRAYEQYF
TRBJ2-4,TRBV29-1,CSGEAKNIQYF
TRBJ1-6,TRBV19,CASSRQGVFSPLHF
TRBJ2-4,TRBV21-1,CASSKNGRGQGDNVQYF
TRBJ2-3,TRBV4-1,CARSQYLSPDTQYF
TRBJ2-5,TRBV4-2,CASSQATGPYETQYF
TRBJ2-7,TRBV7-9,CASSLVRGSFSYEQYF
TRBJ1-1,TRBV18,CASSPPGEVDTEAFF
TRBJ2-1,TRBV3-1,CASSQEYNEQFF
TRBJ1-1,TRBV20-1,CSARVGGSMNTEAFF
TRBJ2-1,TRBV25-1,CASSDPGIGSYNEQFF
TRBJ2-1,TRBV24-1,CATSDFRAVRGTYNEQFF
TRBJ2-3,TRBV4-3,CASSQGEGFTDTQYF
TRBJ1-5,TRBV19,CASSSRVGTQNQPQHF
TRBJ1-1,TRBV21-1,CASSKEARGTEAFF
TRBJ2-3,TRBV9,CASGVGLGADTQYF
TRBJ2-7,TRBV30,CAWTMNSGYEQYF
TRBJ2-1,TRBV2,CASSPGQGGEQFF
TRBJ2-7,TRBV2,CASSEGLAGLYEQYF
TRBJ2-3,TRBV7-9,CASSSTTDGQRTDTQYF
TRBJ2-7,TRBV6-2/TRBV6-3,CASSYVDRGYEQYF
TRBJ2-3,TRBV4-1,CASSQEASGMPDTQYF
TRBJ1-2,TRBV19,CASSIWRDRAFVGYTF
TRBJ2-7,TRBV30,CAWNLRDTQYF
TRBJ2-7,TRBV30,CAWSVDNYEQYF
TRBJ2-5,TRBV14,CASSRAEPGQGARETQYF
TRBJ2-7,TRBV7-9,CASSSPGDEQYF
TRBJ1-1,TRBV10-3,CAISVVGTEAFF